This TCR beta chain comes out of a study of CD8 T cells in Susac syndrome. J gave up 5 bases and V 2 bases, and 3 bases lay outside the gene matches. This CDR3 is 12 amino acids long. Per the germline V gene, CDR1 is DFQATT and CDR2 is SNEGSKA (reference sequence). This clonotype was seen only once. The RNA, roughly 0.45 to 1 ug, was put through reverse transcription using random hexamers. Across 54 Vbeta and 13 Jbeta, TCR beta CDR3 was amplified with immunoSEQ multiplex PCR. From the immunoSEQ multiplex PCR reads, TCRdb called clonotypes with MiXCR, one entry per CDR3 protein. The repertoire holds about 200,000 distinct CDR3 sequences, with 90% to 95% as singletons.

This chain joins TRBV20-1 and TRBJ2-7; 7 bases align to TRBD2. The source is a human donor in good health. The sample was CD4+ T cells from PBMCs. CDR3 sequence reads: CSARWGGNEQYF. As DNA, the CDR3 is TGCAGTGCTAGATGGGGGGGGAACGAGCAGTACTTC.